Following are 19 T cell receptor beta chains from one sample sequenced in a study of tumor T cells in aggressive B-cell lymphoma. Here immunoSEQ multiplex PCR was the method, and the copy in TCRdb shows in-frame clones only, minus some. Of approximately 2,000 clones listed, roughly 79% are singletons. The sample consisted of tumor tissue. Receptor source: an adult with diffuse large B cell lymphoma.

The chain has TRBV5-6 and TRBJ1-1; maybe TRBD1 (5 bases). Trimming took off 7 bases at V and 5 bases at J, with 18 bases between the two ends. This CDR3 comprises 14 residues. The germline V gene encodes CDR1 SGHDT and CDR2 YYEEEE. CDR3 sequence reads: CASVSGGGSTEAFF. CDR3 DNA sequence: TGTGCCAGCGTGTCCGGGGGGGGATCGACTGAAGCTTTCTTT.

The CDR3 loop is CASGTVSTDTQYF. As DNA, the CDR3 is TGTGCCAGCGGGACAGTTTCCACAGATACGCAGTATTTT. V gene TRBV25-1 combines with J gene TRBJ2-3, with TRBD1 matching over 7 bases. Germline lookup yields CDR1 MGHDK and CDR2 SYGVNS. The junction had 4 bases not matched to a gene; V was cut back by 8 bases and J by 2 bases. The CDR3 covers 13 residues.

This clone turned up a few times. The rearrangement links TRBV25-1 to TRBJ1-1; D is ambiguous. Per germline, CDR1 MGHDK and CDR2 SYGVNS. The CDR3 spans 12 residues. V was shortened by 8 bases and J by 2 bases, with 9 bases between the two germline ends. The CDR3 region is CASRKQNTEAFF. CDR3 DNA: TGTGCCAGCCGTAAGCAAAACACTGAAGCTTTCTTT.

The rearrangement links TRBV5-1 to TRBJ2-3; 13 nucleotides line up with TRBD2. This CDR3 is built from 16 residues. The V gene end was trimmed by 1 base and the J gene end by 6 bases; junction bases not matched to a gene: 5. CDR1 and CDR2 from the germline V gene are SGHRS and YFSETQ. CDR3 coding DNA: TGCGCCAGCAGCTTGCGAGGACTAGCGGGGGCTGATACGCAGTATTTT. Its translation is CASSLRGLAGADTQYF.

This sequence joins TRBV7-9 and TRBJ1-2, with D possibly being TRBD1 (5 bases). This CDR3 has 14 residues. Germline V lookup: CDR1 SEHNR, CDR2 FQNEAQ (reference sequence). V was shortened by 4 bases and J by 4 bases, with 13 bases between the two germline ends. The CDR3, as DNA: TGTGCCAGCAGCTCCCCGACAGCCACCTATGGCTACACCTTC. Protein product: CASSSPTATYGYTF.

V and J are TRBV30 and TRBJ1-1; D is possibly TRBD1 (5 bases). V dropped 4 bases and J dropped 4 bases, with 16 bases sitting between them. Germline CDR1 is GTSNPN and CDR2 is SVGIG (reference sequence). CDR3 length equals 14 residues. CDR3 sequence: CAWNRGSHGTEAFF. For the CDR3, the DNA is TGTGCCTGGAACCGGGGGAGCCATGGCACTGAAGCTTTCTTT.

This clone was seen only a few times. V gene TRBV5-1 combines with J gene TRBJ2-3; D gene uncertain. CDR3 length: 12 amino acids. CDR1 SGHRS and CDR2 YFSETQ come from the germline V gene. The V gene lost 2 bases and the J gene lost 1 base, with 2 bases spanning the gap. The CDR3 DNA is TGCGCCAGCAGCTTCGGCACAGATACGCAGTATTTT. It is translated as CASSFGTDTQYF.

There are a few counts of this clone. The V and J genes are TRBV10-2 and TRBJ1-1; weak D call: TRBD1 (5 bases). The CDR3 is 13 residues long. From germline, CDR1 is WSHSY and CDR2 SAAADI. The V gene lost 11 bases and the J gene lost 3 bases, with 16 bases spanning the gap. CDR3: CALQSGVDTEAFF. The CDR3 DNA sequence: TGCGCCCTCCAATCGGGGGTGGACACTGAAGCTTTCTTT.

The V and J genes are TRBV11-2 and TRBJ2-3; 16 bases map to TRBD2. Unmatched junction bases numbered 8, after V lost 5 bases and J lost 9 bases. The CDR3 covers 16 residues. The germline CDR1 and CDR2 sequences are SGHAT and FQNNGV. The CDR3, as DNA: TGTGCCAGCAGCATCTCGGGACTAGCGGGGGGGAGGACGCAGTATTTT. Translated, it gives CASSISGLAGGRTQYF.

The chain has TRBV4-2 and TRBJ2-1, with TRBD1 matching 8 bases. CDR3 length: 16 amino acids. Trimming removed 4 bases from V and 4 bases from J; junction bases left unmatched: 9. Per the germline V gene, CDR1 is LGHNA and CDR2 is YNFKEQ. The CDR3 DNA sequence: TGTGCCAGCAGCCCCAGGGGGCACCACCGGTACAATGAGCAGTTCTTC. Translating it yields CASSPRGHHRYNEQFF.

This clone was detected only a few times. This chain links TRBV7-7 with TRBJ1-3; tentatively, D is TRBD1 (6 bases). V lost 5 bases to trimming and J lost 2 bases, with 7 bases between them. CDR1 is SSHAT, CDR2 FNYEAQ, per germline (reference sequence). CDR3 length equals 13 residues. The CDR3 bases are TGTGCCAGCAGCAGGGGGACTGGAAACACCATATATTTT. Translated: CASSRGTGNTIYF.

This rearrangement joins TRBV2 to TRBJ2-1, with a possible D match to TRBD1 (5 bases). This CDR3 is 11 amino acids long. Germline V gene data show CDR1 as SNHLY and CDR2 as FYNNEI. Trimming left V 4 bases short and J 12 bases short, with 10 bases between. Here the CDR3 reads CASSVREGQFF. The CDR3 DNA reads as TGTGCCAGCAGTGTCAGGGAAGGGCAGTTCTTC.

This sequence joins TRBV5-1 and TRBJ1-2; no reliable D call. With 0 bases removed from V and 0 bases from J, the gap between germline ends came to 9 bases. CDR1 is SGHRS, CDR2 YFSETQ, per germline. The CDR3 totals 15 residues. The CDR3 DNA reads as TGCGCCAGCAGCTTGGGAGGGTTAGCTAACTATGGCTACACCTTC. This encodes CASSLGGLANYGYTF. Based on the CDR3 plus reference TRBV5-1 and TRBJ1-2, the full variable domain is KAGVTQTPRYLIKTRGQQVTLSCSPISGHRSVSWYQQTPGQGLQFLFEYFSETQRNKGNFPGRFSGRQFSNSRSEMNVSTLELGDSALYLCASSLGGLANYGYTFGSGTRLTVV.

The chain carries TRBV30 and TRBJ1-2; no clear D gene. CDR3 size: 13 residues. V was clipped by 2 bases and J by 3 bases, with 10 bases between them. The germline V gene has CDR1 GTSNPN and CDR2 SVGIG (reference sequence). The CDR3 loop reads CAWSSLSHYGYTF. CDR3 DNA sequence: TGTGCCTGGAGTTCCCTGAGTCACTATGGCTACACCTTC.

The chain is built from TRBV5-1 and TRBJ1-6; D unresolved. The CDR3 length is 16 residues. Deletions cut 3 bases from V and 7 bases from J, with 17 bases between. The germline V gene has CDR1 SGHRS and CDR2 YFSETQ. CDR3 bases: TGCGCCAGCAGCTCTGCTCTCGAGGGAGGGAATTCACCCCTCCACTTT. This gives the protein CASSSALEGGNSPLHF.

CDR3 DNA: TGTGCCAGTGGGCGTGGAGGCCCCTACGAGCAGTACTTC. It yields the protein CASGRGGPYEQYF. The chain links TRBV27 to TRBJ2-7, with D possibly TRBD2 on 5 matching bases. This CDR3 has 13 amino acids. V lost 9 bases and J lost 2, with 14 bases in between. Germline V gene lookup returns CDR1 MNHEY and CDR2 SMNVEV (reference sequence).

The V and J genes are TRBV29-1 and TRBJ2-7, with a possible D match to TRBD1 (6 bases). The CDR3 runs 11 residues. The V gene's germline CDR1 is SQVTM and CDR2 ANQGSEA. The V end lost 7 bases, the J end lost 3 bases, and 10 bases lay between the germline ends. The CDR3 coding sequence is TGCAGCGCTAAGACAGGCTACGAGCAGTACTTC. Translating gives CSAKTGYEQYF.

A remark on this clone: At one of its ends the junction is not consistent with the germline gene, which may arise from a read error. Other DNA variants within this sample encode the same CDR3. V gene TRBV5-4 combines with J gene TRBJ1-2; a possible D gene is TRBD1 (6 bases). This CDR3 is 14 amino acids long. CDR1 is SGHNT and CDR2 is YYREEE in the germline V gene (reference sequence). CDR3 sequence (DNA): TGTGCCAGCAGGATCGACAGGTTTTCTATGGGCTACACCTTT. Its protein product is CASRIDRFSMGYTF.

The chain combines TRBV6-6 with TRBJ1-1; D is uncertain. Trimming removed 6 bases from V and 1 base from J, with 12 bases in between. The CDR3 runs to 14 residues. Germline-derived CDR1 and CDR2 are MNHNY and SVGAGI (reference sequence). CDR3 coding DNA: TGTGCCAGCAGCCGAACACCAACGAACACTGAAGCTTTCTTT. This translates into CASSRTPTNTEAFF.